The rows below give T cell receptor beta chains drawn from one sample of a study of sequential checkpoint blockade in melanoma. Only in-frame clones appear in the TCRdb table, and some are missing; sequencing was by immunoSEQ multiplex PCR. Counted here are 30,000 or so clones, less than 90% occurring once; the ten biggest clones make up 22%. The specimen comprised CD8+ T cells sorted from blood (inferred from file names), sampled from a patient given nivolumab and ipilimumab in sequence. All receptors derive from a human donor with melanoma. Both conserved end residues are part of each CDR3. A D gene is named only where the DNA matches it firmly. The size field is filled for only some rows; it gives once, few, many or a size class.

few,TRBV10-3,TRBJ2-1,.,CAIRITGEAYNEQFF,TGTGCCATCAGGATCACAGGGGAGGCCTACAATGAGCAGTTCTTC
few,TRBV7-8,TRBJ2-7,.,CASSFRGQTYEQYF,TGTGCCAGCAGTTTCCGCGGACAGACCTACGAGCAGTACTTC
.,TRBV27,TRBJ1-1,.,CASREGVGLPEAFF,TGTGCCAGCAGAGAGGGTGTGGGACTTCCTGAAGCTTTCTTT
.,TRBV19,TRBJ2-7,.,CASSIGVSRGEQYF,TGTGCCAGTAGTATAGGGGTCTCGAGGGGGGAGCAGTACTTC
few,TRBV5-6,TRBJ2-2,.,CASSLGAAKRELFF,TGTGCCAGCAGCTTGGGGGCAGCCAAGCGGGAGCTGTTTTTT
.,TRBV29-1,TRBJ2-5,.,CSVEIPPGTQYF,TGCAGCGTTGAGATCCCCCCCGGGACCCAGTACTTC
.,TRBV9,TRBJ2-3,.,CASSAQRVRGADTQYF,TGTGCCAGCAGCGCCCAGCGGGTGAGAGGCGCAGATACGCAGTATTTT
.,TRBV4-1,TRBJ1-1,.,CASSQTRTVALFF,TGCGCCAGCAGCCAAACTAGGACGGTCGCGCTTTTCTTT
.,TRBV5-6,TRBJ1-4,.,CASSLGQNEKLFF,TGTGCCAGCAGCTTGGGGCAGAATGAAAAACTGTTTTTT
.,TRBV7-9,TRBJ2-7,TRBD1,CASSLAQGGEQYF,TGTGCCAGCAGCTTAGCACAGGGGGGCGAGCAGTACTTC
.,TRBV30,TRBJ1-2,TRBD1,CAWSVRTGAYTF,TGTGCCTGGAGTGTACGGACAGGGGCTTACACCTTC
.,TRBV7-9,TRBJ1-5,.,CASSSGYSNQPQHF,TGTGCCAGCAGCTCAGGATATAGCAATCAGCCCCAGCATTTT
.,TRBV9,TRBJ1-1,.,CASSVGGVNTEAFF,TGTGCCAGCAGCGTAGGGGGGGTTAACACTGAAGCTTTCTTT
.,TRBV19,TRBJ2-2,.,CASSTPGLPTELFF,TGTGCCAGTAGTACTCCGGGACTCCCAACGGAGCTGTTTTTT
once,TRBV7-8,TRBJ2-1,TRBD2,CASSSLGLAELGNEQFF,TGTGCCAGCAGCTCCTTAGGGCTAGCGGAGTTGGGAAATGAGCAGTTCTTC
.,TRBV27,TRBJ1-5,.,CASARGFLQPQHF,TGTGCCAGCGCCCGGGGGTTCCTTCAGCCCCAGCATTTT
.,TRBV6-5,TRBJ1-2,TRBD1,CASSPGGSNYGYTF,TGTGCCAGCAGTCCAGGGGGCTCTAACTATGGCTACACCTTC
.,TRBV6-5,TRBJ2-5,.,CASSGQYGPETQYF,TGTGCCAGCAGTGGACAATACGGGCCGGAGACCCAGTACTTC
.,TRBV27,TRBJ2-1,.,CASSFGGPDNEQFF,TGTGCCAGCAGTTTCGGGGGGCCCGACAATGAGCAGTTCTTC
once,TRBV9,TRBJ1-1,.,CASSVAQTRTTEAFF,TGTGCCAGCAGCGTAGCTCAAACTAGAACAACTGAAGCTTTCTTT
.,TRBV7-7,TRBJ1-6,.,CASSPLGNSPLHF,TGTGCCAGCAGCCCCCTCGGGAATTCACCCCTCCACTTT
few,TRBV7-9,TRBJ2-7,.,CASSLVSRNHEQYF,TGTGCCAGCAGCTTAGTTTCCAGGAATCACGAGCAGTACTTC
.,TRBV7-9,TRBJ2-1,.,CASSSPSDSRHEQFF,TGTGCCAGCAGCTCGCCTAGCGATAGCCGGCATGAGCAGTTCTTC
once,TRBV28,TRBJ1-3,.,CASSLRGNTIYF,TGTGCCAGCAGTTTACGTGGAAACACCATATATTTT
.,TRBV4-2,TRBJ2-7,.,CASSQDMERSEQYF,TGTGCCAGCAGCCAAGATATGGAGCGATCCGAGCAGTACTTC
.,TRBV7-2,TRBJ2-1,.,CASTVTGTNKDEQFF,TGTGCCAGCACCGTAACCGGGACAAATAAGGATGAGCAGTTCTTC
.,TRBV30,TRBJ1-1,.,CAWSVLGREAFF,TGTGCCTGGAGTGTACTAGGCAGGGAAGCTTTCTTT
.,TRBV18,TRBJ1-1,.,CASSQGVYRANTEAFF,TGTGCCAGCTCACAAGGGGTATACAGAGCGAACACTGAAGCTTTCTTT
.,TRBV29-1,TRBJ1-2,TRBD1,CSAGPGQGIGYGYTF,TGCAGCGCTGGCCCGGGACAGGGGATCGGCTATGGCTACACCTTC
.,TRBV27,TRBJ2-7,.,CASSSTGYEQYF,TGTGCCAGCAGTTCAACAGGCTACGAGCAGTACTTC
.,TRBV6-1,TRBJ1-2,TRBD1,CASVSRDRVSYGYTF,TGTGCCAGCGTCTCCCGGGACAGGGTCAGCTATGGCTACACCTTC
.,TRBV21-1,TRBJ2-7,.,CASGSRTGLFEQYF,TGTGCCAGCGGTTCCCGGACAGGGCTCTTCGAGCAGTACTTC